This is a list of T cell receptor beta chains from one sample in a study of shared clonotypes between healthy human individuals. Profiling relied on immunoSEQ multiplex PCR, and the TCRdb table lists in-frame clones only, not all of them. The sample yields 2 million to 2.5 million clones, 85% to 95% seen once. The sequenced sample consisted of naive CD8+ T cells sorted from blood. These receptors originate from a man younger than 35 in good health. CDR3s include the opening cysteine and the closing phenylalanine or tryptophan. Fields, in order: V gene, J gene, D gene, clone size, CDR3 DNA, CDR3 protein. A D gene is named only where the DNA matches it firmly. The size entry is marked missing in some rows and otherwise reads once, few, many or a size class.

v_gene: TRBV27
j_gene: TRBJ2-1
d_gene: TRBD2
abundance: -
CDR3nt: TGTGCCAGCAGCTTACGCGGGAGTAATTGGGATGAGCAGTTCTTC
CDR3aa: CASSLRGSNWDEQFF

v_gene: TRBV9
j_gene: TRBJ1-3
d_gene: -
abundance: -
CDR3nt: TGTGCCAGCAGCGTAGAAGCTGGCTCTGGAAACACCATATATTTT
CDR3aa: CASSVEAGSGNTIYF

v_gene: TRBV4-1
j_gene: TRBJ2-1
d_gene: TRBD2
abundance: -
CDR3nt: TGCGCCAGCAGCCATTCCTTAGCGGGAGACGGCTACAATGAGCAGTTCTTC
CDR3aa: CASSHSLAGDGYNEQFF

v_gene: TRBV6-6
j_gene: TRBJ1-2
d_gene: -
abundance: -
CDR3nt: TGTGCCAGCATCTACTGGGGGGACGGCTACACCTTC
CDR3aa: CASIYWGDGYTF

v_gene: TRBV13
j_gene: TRBJ2-7
d_gene: -
abundance: -
CDR3nt: TGTGCCAGCAGCACCAGACTATCGTACTACGAGCAGTACTTC
CDR3aa: CASSTRLSYYEQYF

v_gene: TRBV5-1
j_gene: TRBJ1-2
d_gene: -
abundance: -
CDR3nt: TGCGCCAGCAGCTTGTTCCTCCAGGCGGGAGATGGCTACACCTTC
CDR3aa: CASSLFLQAGDGYTF

v_gene: TRBV11-3
j_gene: TRBJ2-7
d_gene: TRBD2
abundance: -
CDR3nt: TGTGCCAGCAGCACCGGGACTACCTACGAGCAGTACTTC
CDR3aa: CASSTGTTYEQYF

v_gene: TRBV5-6
j_gene: TRBJ2-7
d_gene: TRBD1
abundance: -
CDR3nt: TGTGCCAGCAGCATCGGACAGGGGGACTACGAGCAGTACTTC
CDR3aa: CASSIGQGDYEQYF

v_gene: TRBV10-3
j_gene: TRBJ1-6
d_gene: -
abundance: -
CDR3nt: TGTGCCATTCCCGGACGGGGGGCTTCACCCCTCCACTTT
CDR3aa: CAIPGRGASPLHF

v_gene: TRBV9
j_gene: TRBJ2-1
d_gene: TRBD2
abundance: -
CDR3nt: TGTGCCAGCAGCGCTAGCGGGAGGAATGATGAGCAGTTCTTC
CDR3aa: CASSASGRNDEQFF

v_gene: TRBV9
j_gene: TRBJ2-7
d_gene: -
abundance: -
CDR3nt: TGTGCCAGCAGCCCGCAGGGGACCCCCTACGAGCAGTACTTC
CDR3aa: CASSPQGTPYEQYF

v_gene: TRBV2
j_gene: TRBJ2-6
d_gene: -
abundance: -
CDR3nt: TGTGCCAGCAGTGGACCCGGTTCCCTCTCTGGGGCCAACGTCCTGACTTTC
CDR3aa: CASSGPGSLSGANVLTF

v_gene: TRBV5-1
j_gene: TRBJ2-7
d_gene: -
abundance: -
CDR3nt: TGCGCCAGCAGCCCCCGGGATATGGACGAGCAGTACTTC
CDR3aa: CASSPRDMDEQYF

v_gene: TRBV7-9
j_gene: TRBJ2-3
d_gene: -
abundance: -
CDR3nt: TGTGCCAGCAGCCCTCAAGTTGGAGGGCACCTTAGCACAGATACGCAGTATTTT
CDR3aa: CASSPQVGGHLSTDTQYF

v_gene: TRBV5-6
j_gene: TRBJ1-3
d_gene: -
abundance: -
CDR3nt: TGTGCCAGCAGCGGGGAAGACTCTGGAAACACCATATATTTT
CDR3aa: CASSGEDSGNTIYF

v_gene: TRBV19
j_gene: TRBJ2-3
d_gene: -
abundance: -
CDR3nt: TGTGCCAGTAGTATGGGGGAAGGAGGGGGCACAGATACGCAGTATTTT
CDR3aa: CASSMGEGGGTDTQYF

v_gene: TRBV5-4
j_gene: TRBJ2-2
d_gene: -
abundance: -
CDR3nt: TGTGCCAGCAGCTCTGAGGCCGGGGAGCTGTTTTTT
CDR3aa: CASSSEAGELFF

v_gene: TRBV7-9
j_gene: TRBJ1-2
d_gene: TRBD1
abundance: -
CDR3nt: TGTGCCAGCAGCTTAGATAAGACAGGGTGGCATGGCTACACCTTC
CDR3aa: CASSLDKTGWHGYTF

v_gene: TRBV4-3
j_gene: TRBJ2-7
d_gene: TRBD2
abundance: -
CDR3nt: TGCGCCAGCAGCCATGTACTAGCGGGGGAGGGGGACGAGCAGTACTTC
CDR3aa: CASSHVLAGEGDEQYF

v_gene: TRBV7-8
j_gene: TRBJ2-7
d_gene: TRBD2
abundance: -
CDR3nt: TGTGCCAGCACCGTACTAGCGGGAGGGCCCCACGAGCAGTACTTC
CDR3aa: CASTVLAGGPHEQYF

v_gene: TRBV7-6
j_gene: TRBJ1-2
d_gene: TRBD1
abundance: -
CDR3nt: TGTGCCAGCAGCCGACAGGGGCAGGGGGATGGCTACACCTTC
CDR3aa: CASSRQGQGDGYTF

v_gene: TRBV28
j_gene: TRBJ2-7
d_gene: -
abundance: -
CDR3nt: TGTGCCAGCAGCCGAACTAACACCTACGAGCAGTACTTC
CDR3aa: CASSRTNTYEQYF

v_gene: TRBV7-2
j_gene: TRBJ2-7
d_gene: -
abundance: -
CDR3nt: TGTGCCAGCAGCTTAGTTGGCCAGACTGACACCTACGAGCAGTACTTC
CDR3aa: CASSLVGQTDTYEQYF

v_gene: TRBV11-2
j_gene: TRBJ2-7
d_gene: -
abundance: -
CDR3nt: TGTGCCAGCAGCTTGGGGGGCAGGTACGAGCAGTACTTC
CDR3aa: CASSLGGRYEQYF

v_gene: TRBV4-3
j_gene: TRBJ2-7
d_gene: TRBD2
abundance: -
CDR3nt: TGCGCCAGCAGCCAATCCCCAGCGGGAGAGATCTACGAGCAGTACTTC
CDR3aa: CASSQSPAGEIYEQYF

v_gene: TRBV27
j_gene: TRBJ2-7
d_gene: -
abundance: -
CDR3nt: TGTGCCAGCAGTTTATTAGGTGCGGGGGCGCACGAGCAGTACTTC
CDR3aa: CASSLLGAGAHEQYF

v_gene: TRBV9
j_gene: TRBJ2-1
d_gene: -
abundance: -
CDR3nt: TGTGCCAGCAGCGTAGGGGGTCCAGGCAATGAGCAGTTCTTC
CDR3aa: CASSVGGPGNEQFF

v_gene: TRBV27
j_gene: TRBJ2-7
d_gene: -
abundance: -
CDR3nt: TGTGCCAGCAGACCCGGGACCGATTACTACGAGCAGTACTTC
CDR3aa: CASRPGTDYYEQYF

v_gene: TRBV12-5
j_gene: TRBJ2-7
d_gene: -
abundance: -
CDR3nt: TGTGCTAGTGCTCTAACAGGGATCGAGCAGTACTTC
CDR3aa: CASALTGIEQYF

v_gene: TRBV27
j_gene: TRBJ1-2
d_gene: -
abundance: -
CDR3nt: TGTGCCAGCAGTTTAACCGGGGCTAACTATGGCTACACCTTC
CDR3aa: CASSLTGANYGYTF

v_gene: TRBV27
j_gene: TRBJ2-5
d_gene: -
abundance: -
CDR3nt: TGTGCCAGCAGTCCCCATGGCCCCGAGACCCAGTACTTC
CDR3aa: CASSPHGPETQYF

v_gene: TRBV5-1
j_gene: TRBJ1-1
d_gene: -
abundance: -
CDR3nt: TGCGCCAGCAGCTTGGCCGATGTCGCAGGGCGGCACACTGAAGCTTTCTTT
CDR3aa: CASSLADVAGRHTEAFF

v_gene: TRBV9
j_gene: TRBJ2-1
d_gene: -
abundance: -
CDR3nt: TGTGCCAGCAGCGTAGAAACTGGCCCCTACAATGAGCAGTTCTTC
CDR3aa: CASSVETGPYNEQFF

v_gene: TRBV28
j_gene: TRBJ1-2
d_gene: -
abundance: -
CDR3nt: TGTGCCAGCAGAATAAGTGACAGCCAAAATGGCTACACCTTC
CDR3aa: CASRISDSQNGYTF

v_gene: TRBV7-9
j_gene: TRBJ2-1
d_gene: TRBD2
abundance: -
CDR3nt: TGTGCCAGCAGCTCCAGGGAATTTAGCGGGAGTTTAGATGAGCAGTTCTTC
CDR3aa: CASSSREFSGSLDEQFF

v_gene: TRBV4-1
j_gene: TRBJ2-3
d_gene: TRBD2
abundance: once
CDR3nt: TGCGCCAGCAGCGACCCCCAGCGGGGGCTAGATACGCAGTATTTT
CDR3aa: CASSDPQRGLDTQYF

v_gene: TRBV30
j_gene: TRBJ2-7
d_gene: -
abundance: -
CDR3nt: TGTGCCTGGAGTGTGGGGGGAAACTACGAGCAGTACTTC
CDR3aa: CAWSVGGNYEQYF

v_gene: TRBV5-6
j_gene: TRBJ1-3
d_gene: TRBD1
abundance: -
CDR3nt: TGTGCCAGCAGCTTGGCCATGACAGGGTACGGAAACACCATATATTTT
CDR3aa: CASSLAMTGYGNTIYF

v_gene: TRBV9
j_gene: TRBJ2-5
d_gene: -
abundance: -
CDR3nt: TGTGCCAGCGGGGGGGCCGATCAAGAGACCCAGTACTTC
CDR3aa: CASGGADQETQYF

v_gene: TRBV25-1
j_gene: TRBJ2-1
d_gene: -
abundance: -
CDR3nt: TGTGCCAGCAGTGAGCTCGGGGACGGGGGCTCCTACAATGAGCAGTTCTTC
CDR3aa: CASSELGDGGSYNEQFF

v_gene: TRBV4-1
j_gene: TRBJ2-7
d_gene: -
abundance: once
CDR3nt: TGCGCCAGCAGCCCCCGGGCAGGTGGGGACGAGCAGTACTTC
CDR3aa: CASSPRAGGDEQYF

v_gene: TRBV25-1
j_gene: TRBJ1-5
d_gene: -
abundance: -
CDR3nt: TGTGCCAGCAGTGATATGGGTAGCAATCAGCCCCAGCATTTT
CDR3aa: CASSDMGSNQPQHF

v_gene: TRBV15
j_gene: TRBJ2-5
d_gene: TRBD1
abundance: -
CDR3nt: TGTGCCACCAGCAGGGTGGACAGGGCCCAAGAGACCCAGTACTTC
CDR3aa: CATSRVDRAQETQYF

v_gene: TRBV30
j_gene: TRBJ2-1
d_gene: TRBD1
abundance: -
CDR3nt: TGTGCCTGGAGTGTTGGACAGGGGAGCTACAATGAGCAGTTCTTC
CDR3aa: CAWSVGQGSYNEQFF

v_gene: TRBV30
j_gene: TRBJ2-3
d_gene: -
abundance: -
CDR3nt: TGTGCCTGGACCGAAGGAGTTACAGATACGCAGTATTTT
CDR3aa: CAWTEGVTDTQYF

v_gene: TRBV6-1
j_gene: TRBJ1-2
d_gene: -
abundance: -
CDR3nt: TGTGCCAGCAGTGAACGAGTCGGGGGGCCTAACTATGGCTACACCTTC
CDR3aa: CASSERVGGPNYGYTF

v_gene: TRBV7-9
j_gene: TRBJ2-3
d_gene: -
abundance: -
CDR3nt: TGTGCCAGCAGCTTAGTTTGGGGTTCCCCGAAGGCAGATACGCAGTATTTT
CDR3aa: CASSLVWGSPKADTQYF

v_gene: TRBV27
j_gene: TRBJ2-7
d_gene: -
abundance: -
CDR3nt: TGTGCCAGCAGTTTACAGGGGAGTGACGGCGAGCAGTACTTC
CDR3aa: CASSLQGSDGEQYF

v_gene: TRBV13
j_gene: TRBJ2-3
d_gene: TRBD1
abundance: -
CDR3nt: TGTGCCAGCAGCGCCCCGGGACAGGGACGCACAGATACGCAGTATTTT
CDR3aa: CASSAPGQGRTDTQYF

v_gene: TRBV14
j_gene: TRBJ1-1
d_gene: -
abundance: -
CDR3nt: TGTGCCAGCAGCCAGGTCGCGAGGGAAGCTTTCTTT
CDR3aa: CASSQVAREAFF

v_gene: TRBV28
j_gene: TRBJ1-1
d_gene: -
abundance: -
CDR3nt: TGTGCCAGCAGGTGGCTCACTGAAGCTTTCTTT
CDR3aa: CASRWLTEAFF

v_gene: TRBV27
j_gene: TRBJ1-1
d_gene: -
abundance: -
CDR3nt: TGTGCCAGCAGTTTCGTGGGGGCGCCGGGCACTGAAGCTTTCTTT
CDR3aa: CASSFVGAPGTEAFF

v_gene: TRBV28
j_gene: TRBJ1-5
d_gene: TRBD1
abundance: -
CDR3nt: TGTGCCAGCAGTTCCATGGACAGGCAGCATCAGCCCCAGCATTTT
CDR3aa: CASSSMDRQHQPQHF

v_gene: TRBV7-9
j_gene: TRBJ2-1
d_gene: -
abundance: -
CDR3nt: TGTGCCAGCAGCTTAGTGGGAGGGGGAGTTGAGCAGTTCTTC
CDR3aa: CASSLVGGGVEQFF

v_gene: TRBV7-4
j_gene: TRBJ1-5
d_gene: TRBD1
abundance: -
CDR3nt: TGTGCCAGCAGCCCCAGGGGGGCCTATAGCAATCAGCCCCAGCATTTT
CDR3aa: CASSPRGAYSNQPQHF